These 22 T cell receptor beta chains originate from one sample sequenced in a study of cytomegalovirus exposure and HLA in healthy donors. The PCR ran on 60 Vbeta and 13 Jbeta primers. Produced via immunoSEQ multiplex PCR; TCRdb's table is partial and in-frame only. The sample yields approximately 130,000 clones, approximately 80% seen once. The sample was PBMCs. All receptors derive from a woman aged 40 to 49 in good health and CMV-seropositive.

The chain couples TRBV6-4 to TRBJ2-3, with a weak D call TRBD2 (6 bases). The CDR3 is 20 amino acids. Germline lookup yields CDR1 MRHNA and CDR2 SNTAGT. The V and J ends lost 0 bases and 0 bases respectively, with 22 bases between them. Written as DNA, the CDR3 is TGTGCCAGCAGTGACTCGAGGGGAGGAATTGGCGATATAAGCACAGATACGCAGTATTTT. The encoded protein is CASSDSRGGIGDISTDTQYF.

Worth noting for this clone: The sample has other DNA sequences that encode this CDR3 too. The V gene is TRBV7-8, the J gene TRBJ2-7; D remains ambiguous. V was shortened by 1 base and J by 4 bases, with 8 bases between the two germline ends. The CDR3 extends over 13 amino acids. The germline V gene has CDR1 SGHVS and CDR2 FQNEAQ. This CDR3 is CASSLDATYEQYF. The CDR3, as DNA: TGTGCCAGCAGCTTAGATGCAACATACGAGCAGTACTTC. The full variable domain, rest sourced from reference TRBV7-8 and TRBJ2-7, is GAGVSQSPRYKVAKRGQDVALRCDPISGHVSLFWYQQALGQGPEFLTYFQNEAQLDKSGLPSDRFFAERPEGSVSTLKIQRTQQEDSAVYLCASSLDATYEQYFGPGTRLTVT.

The chain is built from TRBV13 and TRBJ1-1; possible D gene TRBD1, 5 bases. The V gene lost 5 bases and the J gene lost 1 base, with 29 bases spanning the gap. CDR1 and CDR2 (germline): PRHDT, FYEKMQ (reference sequence). CDR3 size: 20 residues. The CDR3 nucleotides read TGTGCCAGCAGCCGACGGGGGTTCCACGAGAACTGGCTCCCGAACACTGAAGCTTTCTTT. Protein sequence: CASSRRGFHENWLPNTEAFF.

The genes are TRBV29-1 and TRBJ2-7; 12 bases map to TRBD2. V gave up 1 base and J gave up 2 bases; unmatched junction bases: 21. CDR3 length equals 21 residues. Germline loops: CDR1 SQVTM, CDR2 ANQGSEA. For the CDR3, the DNA is TGCAGCGTTGAAGCAGATACTAGCCGGGACAGAAGGACTAGCGGGACCTACGAGCAGTACTTC. Translated, it gives CSVEADTSRDRRTSGTYEQYF.

This clone was picked up a small number of times. The chain is built from TRBV6-1 and TRBJ2-5, with 7 bases that match TRBD1. Per germline, CDR1 MNHNS and CDR2 SASEGT. The CDR3 extends over 15 amino acids. The trim removed 7 bases at V and 4 bases at J, leaving 12 bases unmatched. The CDR3 DNA sequence: TGTGCCAGCAACCAGGGACAGTCCGCTGGAGAGACCCAGTACTTC. The encoded protein is CASNQGQSAGETQYF.

This clone has just a few counts. The CDR3 DNA follows: TGTGCCAGCAGTTTGAGACAGGGGGTTACAGATACGCAGTATTTT. Protein product: CASSLRQGVTDTQYF. The chain uses TRBV28 and TRBJ2-3, with TRBD1 identical over 9 bases. Per the germline V gene, CDR1 is MDHEN and CDR2 is SYDVKM. The CDR3 contains 15 residues. J lost 3 bases, V lost 3 bases, and 4 bases had no gene match. Variable domain in full (rest from reference TRBV28 and TRBJ2-3): DVKVTQSSRYLVKRTGEKVFLECVQDMDHENMFWYRQDPGLGLRLIYFSYDVKMKEKGDIPEGYSVSREKKERFSLILESASTNQTSMYLCASSLRQGVTDTQYFGPGTRLTVL.

In its sample, this clone was seen a few times. The CDR3 loop reads CASSFSPGQGSGANVLTF. The CDR3 coding sequence is TGCGCCAGCAGCTTCTCACCGGGACAGGGTTCTGGGGCCAACGTCCTGACTTTC. The chain carries TRBV5-1 and TRBJ2-6; 9 bases are a match to TRBD1. In germline, CDR1 is SGHRS, CDR2 YFSETQ. The CDR3 consists of 18 residues. Losses at the gene ends were 2 bases for V and 1 base for J; bases not matched to a gene: 7.

This chain uses TRBV27 with TRBJ1-1; no clear D. CDR3 length: 15 residues. CDR1 is MNHEY, CDR2 SMNVEV, per germline (reference sequence). The V end was cut by 4 bases, the J end by 0 bases, with 12 bases between. CDR3 DNA: TGTGCCAGCAGTTCTCGGGTCAGTATGAACACTGAAGCTTTCTTT. Its protein product is CASSSRVSMNTEAFF.

This sequence joins TRBV4-1 and TRBJ1-5; tentative D call: TRBD1 (5 bases). Germline-derived CDR1 and CDR2 are MGHRA and YSYEKL. The CDR3 extends over 14 amino acids. Trimming left V 1 base short and J 5 bases short, with 9 bases between. The CDR3 nucleotides are TGCGCCAGCAGCCAAGGGTCGGGGGATCAGCCCCAGCATTTT. It yields the protein CASSQGSGDQPQHF.

This chain links TRBV27 with TRBJ1-2; D gene unclear. The CDR3 extends over 13 amino acids. Germline values: CDR1 MNHEY, CDR2 SMNVEV (reference sequence). Trimming shortened V by 3 bases and J by 0 bases, and 5 bases separated the two germline ends. DNA for the CDR3: TGTGCCAGCAGTTTTCGGGCTAACTATGGCTACACCTTC. Amino acids: CASSFRANYGYTF.

CDR3 residues: CASSLNQGNQPQHF. CDR3 in DNA: TGTGCCAGCAGTTTAAATCAGGGCAATCAGCCCCAGCATTTT. The rearrangement uses TRBV27 and TRBJ1-5; D uncertain. The CDR3 is 14 residues long. The germline V gene encodes CDR1 MNHEY and CDR2 SMNVEV (reference sequence). Trimming removed 2 bases from V and 2 bases from J, with 7 bases in between.

The genes are TRBV5-1 and TRBJ2-7, with D maybe TRBD1 (5 bases). The germline gives CDR1 SGHRS, CDR2 YFSETQ. This CDR3 is 15 amino acids long. The germline V and J ends were trimmed by 0 bases and 5 bases, with 15 bases remaining between them. The CDR3 bases are TGCGCCAGCAGCTTGGCCCAGACAGTTGCCCACGAGCAGTACTTC. Translating it yields CASSLAQTVAHEQYF. Combining the CDR3 with reference TRBV5-1 and TRBJ2-7 gives the whole variable domain KAGVTQTPRYLIKTRGQQVTLSCSPISGHRSVSWYQQTPGQGLQFLFEYFSETQRNKGNFPGRFSGRQFSNSRSEMNVSTLELGDSALYLCASSLAQTVAHEQYFGPGTRLTVT.

The J gene is TRBJ2-7, the V gene TRBV19, with TRBD1 identical over 7 bases. V shed 4 bases and J 2 bases; nucleotides not matched to a gene: 5. The CDR3 has 14 residues. Germline CDR1 LNHDA, CDR2 SQIVND (reference sequence). The CDR3: CASSTGDSAYEQYF. CDR3 DNA sequence: TGTGCCAGTAGTACCGGGGACAGTGCCTACGAGCAGTACTTC.

The genes are TRBV5-1 and TRBJ2-2; 7 nucleotides line up with TRBD1. V was clipped by 2 bases and J by 0 bases; unmatched bases: 1. The CDR3 contains 15 residues. From germline, CDR1 is SGHRS and CDR2 YFSETQ. CDR3 sequence (DNA): TGCGCCAGCAGCTTCGGGACAGCGAACACCGGGGAGCTGTTTTTT. Protein: CASSFGTANTGELFF.

This clone occurred once. This chain uses TRBV6-6 with TRBJ2-1; perhaps TRBD2 as D (6 bases). Germline V gene data show CDR1 as MNHNY and CDR2 as SVGAGI (reference sequence). The CDR3 spans 12 residues. DNA for the CDR3: TGTGGGGGGGAGAGCTCCTACAATGAGCAGTTCTTC. Its protein product is CGGESSYNEQFF.

The chain couples TRBV6-1 to TRBJ2-7; no clear D. The germline V gene encodes CDR1 MNHNS and CDR2 SASEGT. The V and J ends lost 2 bases and 6 bases respectively, with 8 bases between them. The CDR3 sequence is 12 residues long. CDR3 bases: TGTGCCAGCAGTGAACCTAGAATCGAGCAGTACTTC. Its translation: CASSEPRIEQYF.

This clone was picked up a small number of times. The chain carries TRBV2 and TRBJ1-5, with D maybe TRBD1 (6 bases). The CDR3 spans 13 residues. Trimming took 8 bases from V and 7 from J, leaving 15 bases between them. The V gene's germline CDR1 is SNHLY and CDR2 FYNNEI. For the CDR3, the DNA is TGTGCCAGCTCTTCCTGGGGGCCCCAGCCCCAGCATTTT. Translated: CASSSWGPQPQHF.

This chain joins TRBV9 and TRBJ2-2; 9 bases map to TRBD2. With V trimmed by 0 bases and J by 0 bases, 9 bases remained unmatched. Germline CDR1 reads SGDLS; CDR2 reads YYNGEE. This CDR3 has 19 amino acids. The CDR3 bases are TGTGCCAGCAGCGTAGACCCGAGGCTAGCGGGGCCGAACACCGGGGAGCTGTTTTTT. Amino acid sequence: CASSVDPRLAGPNTGELFF.

The gene calls are TRBV7-3 and TRBJ1-1; D call uncertain. Between the trimmed V and J ends, which lost 2 bases and 6 bases, there was a span of 10 bases. Germline V gene sequence: CDR1 SGHTA, CDR2 FQGTGA. There are 13 residues in the CDR3. CDR3 region: CASSLEGNAEAFF. The CDR3 DNA follows: TGTGCCAGCAGCTTAGAGGGTAACGCTGAAGCTTTCTTT.

V is TRBV29-1 and J is TRBJ2-1; TRBD2 agrees at 14 bases. This CDR3 comprises 14 residues. Unmatched junction bases numbered 5, after V lost 6 bases and J lost 7 bases. Germline values: CDR1 SQVTM, CDR2 ANQGSEA. As DNA, the CDR3 is TGCAGCGTCGCCGGGACTAGCGGGAGTAATGAGCAGTTCTTC. Encoded protein: CSVAGTSGSNEQFF.

The chain uses TRBV7-2 and TRBJ1-1; 11 bases are shared with TRBD1. The germline V gene encodes CDR1 SGHTA and CDR2 FQGNSA. V trimming: 2 bases; J trimming: 3 bases; junction bases outside the gene matches: 2. The CDR3 is 15 amino acids. The chain's CDR3 is CASSLRDRGYTEAFF. DNA of the CDR3: TGTGCCAGCAGCTTACGGGACAGGGGGTACACTGAAGCTTTCTTT.

V is TRBV5-5 and J is TRBJ2-7; 13 bases are a match to TRBD2. Germline CDR1 SGHKS, CDR2 YYEKEE (reference sequence). J lost 2 bases, V lost 5 bases, and 10 bases had no gene match. The CDR3 length is 17 residues. The CDR3 protein is CASRRTSGGADTYEQYF. CDR3 nucleotides: TGTGCCAGCAGACGAACTAGCGGGGGGGCCGACACCTACGAGCAGTACTTC.